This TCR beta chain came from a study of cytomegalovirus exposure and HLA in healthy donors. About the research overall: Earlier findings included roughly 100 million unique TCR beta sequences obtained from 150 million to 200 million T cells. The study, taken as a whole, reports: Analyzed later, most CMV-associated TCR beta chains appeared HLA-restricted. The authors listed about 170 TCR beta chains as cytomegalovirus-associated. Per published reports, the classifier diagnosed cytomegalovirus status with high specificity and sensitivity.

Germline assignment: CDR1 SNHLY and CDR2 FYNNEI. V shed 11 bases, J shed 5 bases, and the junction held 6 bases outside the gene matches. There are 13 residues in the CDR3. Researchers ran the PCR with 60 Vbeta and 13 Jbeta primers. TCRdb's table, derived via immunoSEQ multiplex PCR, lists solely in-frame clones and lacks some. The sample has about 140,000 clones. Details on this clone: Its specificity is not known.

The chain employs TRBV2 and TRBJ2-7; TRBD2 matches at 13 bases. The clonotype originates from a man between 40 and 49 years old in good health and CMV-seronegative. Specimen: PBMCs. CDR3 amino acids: CAGGTSGANEQYF. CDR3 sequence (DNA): TGTGCCGGAGGGACTAGCGGGGCAAACGAGCAGTACTTC.